Listed below are T cell receptor beta chains from one sample, sequenced in a study of graft-versus-host responses after intestinal transplantation. No cognate antigen is known for these TCRs. This table comes from immunoSEQ multiplex PCR, and its TCRdb copy is limited to in-frame clones, with some not included. The sample holds 30,000 to 35,000 clones, approximately 80% seen once. The specimen was unstimulated CD8+ T cells sorted from spleen or lymph node cells, collected before intestinal transplant. These receptors were taken from a human donor who received an intestinal transplant. Each CDR3 is given without its conserved first and last residue.

V	J	CDR3
TRBV27	TRBJ2-2	ASSPTWTGWTGELF
TRBV27	TRBJ1-1	ASSLSPGAGLGTEAF
TRBV9	TRBJ2-3	ASSVVGARSTDTQY
TRBV29-1	TRBJ1-1	SVETRTGDTEAF
TRBV4-1	NA	ASRPTSGYEQY
TRBV5-1	TRBJ2-7	ASSLAADAYEQY
TRBV19	TRBJ1-1	ASSADGDTEAF
TRBV28	TRBJ1-5	ASRTGYSNQPQH
TRBV6-6	TRBJ2-1	ALSGLAGGPENEQF
TRBV4-1	TRBJ2-7	ASSQIWTGGTYEQY
TRBV7-6	NA	ASSFGTGTYEQY
TRBV6-1	TRBJ2-1	ASSLNGGPNNEQF
TRBV7-9	TRBJ2-7	ASSQRGQPASYEQY
TRBV7-2	TRBJ1-6	ASSLVFSNSPLH
TRBV7-9	TRBJ2-5	ASSQGNRLAQETQY
TRBV2	TRBJ2-7	ASSEGRREEYEQY
TRBV7-8	TRBJ1-5	ASSWSWGRGGNQPQH
TRBV2	TRBJ1-1	ASSDLRDTEAF
TRBV7-9	TRBJ2-2	ASSLVTKTGELF
TRBV19	TRBJ2-3	ASQDRGRSTDTQY
TRBV28	TRBJ2-7	ASSFIIAGGPSEQY
TRBV7-8	TRBJ2-2	ASNVIVRGHTGELF
TRBV4-1	TRBJ1-6	ASSKVGVGTGNSPLH
TRBV4-1	TRBJ2-4	ASSPGLEYIQY
TRBV4-1	TRBJ2-3	ASSQAWPSTDTQY
TRBV28	TRBJ1-1	ASEPLTGTTEAF
TRBV6-5	TRBJ2-2	ASSYAWRGNTGELF
TRBV5-6	TRBJ2-3	ASSSMTGSEADTQY
TRBV7-2	TRBJ2-7	ASSPGLYYEQY